The 10 T cell receptor beta chains below come from one sample, sequenced in a study of blood T cell repertoires in COVID-19. Only in-frame clones appear in the TCRdb table, and some are missing; sequencing was by immunoSEQ multiplex PCR. The table has about 74,000 clones, almost 85% seen once. The sample comprised peripheral blood. Source of these receptors: a man between 70 and 80 years old with acute or convalescent COVID-19.

The rearrangement joins TRBV4-3 to TRBJ1-6; D possibly corresponds to TRBD1 (5 bases). CDR1 is LGHNA and CDR2 is YSLEER in the germline V gene. V lost 0 bases to trimming and J lost 5 bases, with 11 bases between them. This CDR3 is built from 16 residues. CDR3 in amino acids: CASSQEARQNNSPLHF. In DNA, the CDR3 is TGCGCCAGCAGCCAAGAAGCGAGACAGAATAATTCACCCCTCCACTTT.

This clone is a singleton in its sample. This specimen includes other DNA sequences encoding the same CDR3. The rearrangement joins TRBV7-2 to TRBJ2-7; 9 bases match TRBD1. Germline trimming cut 4 bases from V and 2 bases from J; bases unmatched to any gene: 3. This CDR3 region has 14 residues. Germline V lookup: CDR1 SGHTA, CDR2 FQGNSA. CDR3 DNA sequence: TGTGCCAGCAGCTCCCGGACAGGGGCCTACGAGCAGTACTTC. It encodes CASSSRTGAYEQYF.

This clone was detected ten times or more. The chain links TRBV19 to TRBJ2-6; 11 positions match TRBD1. Trimming took 6 bases from V and 4 from J; bases not matched to a gene: 8. The CDR3 runs to 17 residues. In germline, CDR1 is LNHDA, CDR2 SQIVND (reference sequence). DNA for the CDR3: TGTGCCAGTAGATCCGGGACAGGGGGGCGCGGGGCCAACGTCCTGACTTTC. It is translated as CASRSGTGGRGANVLTF.

This rearrangement joins TRBV5-1 to TRBJ1-1; D possibly corresponds to TRBD1 (6 bases). This CDR3 comprises 15 residues. Per germline, CDR1 SGHRS and CDR2 YFSETQ. The germline V and J ends were trimmed by 3 bases and 1 base, with 13 bases remaining between them. The CDR3 loop reads CASSSTRDKNTEAFF. The CDR3 DNA sequence: TGCGCCAGCAGCTCCACCCGGGACAAGAACACTGAAGCTTTCTTT.

The chain recombines TRBV14 with TRBJ2-4, with D hard to call. V lost 3 bases and J 9 bases, leaving 12 bases between the germline ends. CDR1 is SGHDN and CDR2 is FVKESK in the germline V gene. The CDR3 totals 13 residues. Here the CDR3 DNA reads TGTGCCAGCAGCCAGTCGCCCCTGAGCATTCAGTACTTC. This encodes CASSQSPLSIQYF.

The chain couples TRBV19 to TRBJ2-1; 9 bases are a match to TRBD1. In germline, CDR1 is LNHDA, CDR2 SQIVND (reference sequence). CDR3 length: 16 residues. J lost 5 bases, V lost 3 bases, and 8 bases had no gene match. CDR3 loop: CASSILGQGRNNEQFF. The CDR3 nucleotides read TGTGCCAGTAGTATCCTCGGACAGGGGCGGAACAATGAGCAGTTCTTC.

This chain links TRBV19 with TRBJ2-1, with D possibly matching TRBD2 (5 bases). V was clipped by 2 bases and J by 7 bases, with 6 bases between them. CDR1 is LNHDA, CDR2 SQIVND, per germline (reference sequence). The CDR3 is made up of 12 amino acids. CDR3 protein: CASSIRGNEQFF. The CDR3 nucleotides are TGTGCCAGTAGTATACGGGGAAATGAGCAGTTCTTC.

The V call is TRBV2, the J call TRBJ2-7, with D perhaps matching TRBD2 (5 bases). The V end was cut by 5 bases, the J end by 5 bases, with 13 bases between. The CDR3 spans 13 residues. The germline CDR1 and CDR2 sequences are SNHLY and FYNNEI. The CDR3 nucleotides read TGTGCCAGCAGTACGGGGATGGGGAACGAGCAGTACTTC. Protein product: CASSTGMGNEQYF.

The chain employs TRBV5-1 and TRBJ2-5, with D possibly TRBD1 on 6 matching bases. The germline V gene has CDR1 SGHRS and CDR2 YFSETQ. Trimming took off 1 base at V and 5 bases at J, with 9 bases between the two ends. This CDR3 is 13 amino acids long. The CDR3 bases are TGCGCCAGCAGCTTGACAGGGATGGAGACCCAGTACTTC. Its protein is CASSLTGMETQYF.

The chain couples TRBV19 to TRBJ1-2; perhaps TRBD1 as D (6 bases). CDR1 LNHDA and CDR2 SQIVND come from the germline V gene (reference sequence). V lost 9 bases and J 4 bases, leaving 21 bases between the germline ends. The CDR3 contains 15 residues. CDR3 sequence (DNA): TGTGCCAGCTCCGGGACACAGACTAGCCTCTATGGCTACACCTTC. Its translation: CASSGTQTSLYGYTF.